A single sample gave rise to the 2 T cell receptor beta chains below, sequenced in a study of blood T cell repertoires in COVID-19. TCRdb keeps only in-frame clones here, not all; method: immunoSEQ multiplex PCR. The profile shows 100,000 to 150,000 clones, about 74% of them singletons. Sequenced input: peripheral blood. All receptors derive from a man older than 75 with COVID-19, enrolled during active disease.

This clone has more than one count but fewer than ten. The gene calls are TRBV12-3 or TRBV12-4 and TRBJ2-5; TRBD2 matches at 9 bases. Trimming took 7 bases from V and 5 from J; bases not matched to a gene: 5. This CDR3 region has 13 residues. The CDR3 nucleotides read TGTGCCAGCAATGCGCTAGCGGGGGAGACCCAGTACTTC. Amino acid sequence: CASNALAGETQYF.

J is TRBJ1-5 and V is TRBV19, with 10 bases matching TRBD1. The germline V gene encodes CDR1 LNHDA and CDR2 SQIVND (reference sequence). The ends lost 6 bases at V and 6 bases at J; junction bases unmatched: 5. The length of the CDR3 is 14 residues. DNA for the CDR3: TGTGCCAGTAGACTAGGACAGGGGGTTCAGCCCCAGCATTTT. Translation gives CASRLGQGVQPQHF.